These 15 T cell receptor beta chains came from one sample sequenced in a study of CD8 T cells in Susac syndrome. RNA amounts of about 0.5 to 1 ug underwent reverse transcription with random hexamers. TCRdb re-called the immunoSEQ multiplex PCR reads with MiXCR, one entry per CDR3 protein. The repertoire holds around 140,000 distinct CDR3 sequences, with approximately 79% as singletons. Sequencing was performed on CD8+ T cells from PBMCs. The receptors stem from a human donor with multiple sclerosis.

V usage is TRBV5-1 and J usage is TRBJ1-1; unclear D gene. The CDR3 is made up of 15 amino acids. Germline V gives CDR1 SGHRS, CDR2 YFSETQ. The germline V and J ends were trimmed by 4 bases and 1 base, with 14 bases remaining between them. The CDR3 region is CASSLLGPANTEAFF. The CDR3 nucleotides read TGCGCCAGCAGCCTGCTAGGACCCGCGAACACTGAAGCTTTCTTT.

This clonotype was seen just once. The genes are TRBV9 and TRBJ1-2; D not resolved. The CDR3 sequence is 14 residues long. In germline, CDR1 is SGDLS, CDR2 YYNGEE. Trimming removed 7 bases at V and 2 bases at J, with 15 bases between. As DNA, the CDR3 is TGTGCCAGCGGTGGGCTCACCATCAACTATGGCTACACCTTC. It yields the protein CASGGLTINYGYTF.

V usage is TRBV20-1 and J usage is TRBJ1-3; D possibly corresponds to TRBD1 (5 bases). V was clipped by 6 bases and J by 0 bases, with 15 bases between them. In germline, CDR1 is DFQATT, CDR2 SNEGSKA (reference sequence). The CDR3 has 15 amino acids. The CDR3 protein is CSARVRELSGNTIYF. Written as DNA, the CDR3 is TGCAGTGCCAGGGTGAGGGAACTCTCTGGAAACACCATATATTTT.

The rearrangement uses TRBV7-9 and TRBJ1-5; D call uncertain. The length of the CDR3 is 14 residues. V shed 0 bases and J shed 1 base, with 4 bases lying between them. The germline CDR1 and CDR2 sequences are SEHNR and FQNEAQ (reference sequence). The CDR3 DNA is TGTGCCAGCAGCTTAGCGGTAAGCAATCAGCCCCAGCATTTT. Amino acids: CASSLAVSNQPQHF.

This clonotype was detected only a few times. The chain carries TRBV5-1 and TRBJ1-3; possible D gene TRBD1, 6 bases. The CDR3 loop spans 15 amino acids. Germline V gene sequence: CDR1 SGHRS, CDR2 YFSETQ. V lost 0 bases and J 4 bases, leaving 11 bases between the germline ends. The CDR3 nucleotides are TGCGCCAGCAGCTTGGATCCGGGACAAGGAAACACCATATATTTT. Protein sequence: CASSLDPGQGNTIYF.

This chain uses TRBV27 with TRBJ2-5, with a possible D match to TRBD2 (6 bases). Germline V gene lookup returns CDR1 MNHEY and CDR2 SMNVEV (reference sequence). The CDR3 extends over 11 amino acids. Trimming cost V 7 bases and J 7 bases, with 10 bases left between them. CDR3 bases: TGTGCCAGCACAGACGGGGGGACCCAGTACTTC. This codes for CASTDGGTQYF.

This chain links TRBV11-2 with TRBJ2-7, with TRBD2 identical over 14 bases. The CDR3 is 14 amino acids. Germline assignment: CDR1 SGHAT and CDR2 FQNNGV. Losses at the gene ends were 6 bases for V and 6 bases for J; bases not matched to a gene: 4. The CDR3 DNA follows: TGTGCCAGCAGGACTAGCGGGGGGGCCCCCGAGCAGTACTTC. Protein sequence: CASRTSGGAPEQYF.

For this clonotype: The junction departs from the called germline gene at one end, perhaps through a read error. The V call is TRBV7-9, the J call TRBJ2-3, with 9 bases fitting TRBD1. In germline, CDR1 is SEHNR, CDR2 FQNEAQ (reference sequence). The CDR3 is 15 amino acids. The DNA for the CDR3 is TGTACCAGCAGCCTTCCCCGGGACAGGGAAGATACGCAGTATTTT. Encoded protein: CTSSLPRDREDTQYF.

This clonotype was observed a handful of times. The chain links TRBV27 to TRBJ2-1; TRBD2 is a possible D gene (7 bases). The CDR3 extends over 14 amino acids. The V and J ends lost 3 bases and 3 bases respectively, with 9 bases between them. Germline CDR1 and CDR2: MNHEY and SMNVEV (reference sequence). The CDR3 DNA reads TGTGCCAGCAGTTTGGGGGGGCTCTACAATGAGCAGTTCTTC. It is translated as CASSLGGLYNEQFF.

The chain combines TRBV10-2 with TRBJ2-3; 7 nucleotides line up with TRBD2. Germline CDR1 reads WSHSY; CDR2 reads SAAADI. V shed 5 bases, J shed 5 bases, and the junction held 10 bases outside the gene matches. This CDR3 spans 15 amino acids. Here the CDR3 DNA reads TGCGCCAGCAGTTTGGTGGGAGGGCCCGGAGATACGCAGTATTTT. Residues: CASSLVGGPGDTQYF.

The genes are TRBV5-4 and TRBJ1-2, with D uncertain. The germline gives CDR1 SGHNT, CDR2 YYREEE (reference sequence). CDR3 size: 15 residues. Trimming left V 0 bases short and J 8 bases short, with 17 bases between. CDR3 in DNA: TGTGCCAGCAGCTTGGGGTACGGCAGCGGCGGGGGCTACACCTTC. This encodes CASSLGYGSGGGYTF.

The chain uses TRBV27 and TRBJ1-1, with D perhaps TRBD1 (6 bases). V was trimmed by 0 bases and J by 3 bases, leaving 11 bases between them. This CDR3 contains 15 residues. Germline CDR1 and CDR2: MNHEY and SMNVEV (reference sequence). CDR3 coding DNA: TGTGCCAGCAGTTTATCGGTCAGGGGTGACACTGAAGCTTTCTTT. As protein: CASSLSVRGDTEAFF.

The V and J genes are TRBV12-3 or TRBV12-4 and TRBJ2-1; D is tentatively TRBD1 or TRBD2 (5 bases each). Deletions cut 6 bases from V and 12 bases from J, with 12 bases between. There are 11 residues in the CDR3. Written as DNA, the CDR3 is TGTGCCAGCAGCCCCGGGGCGGGGCAGTTCTTC. Translation gives CASSPGAGQFF.

CDR3 bases: TGTGCCAGCAGCCAGGCCCGGAACACCGGGGAGCTGTTTTTT. Translated: CASSQARNTGELFF. The chain joins TRBV5-6 to TRBJ2-2; D is ambiguous. The V gene's germline CDR1 is SGHDT and CDR2 YYEEEE. This CDR3 is 14 amino acids long. With 4 bases removed from V and 1 base from J, the gap between germline ends came to 8 bases.

V and J are TRBV7-2 and TRBJ2-3; perhaps TRBD2 as D (7 bases). Trimming stripped 4 bases from V and 6 bases from J, with 20 bases between. CDR3 size: 16 residues. Germline assignment: CDR1 SGHTA and CDR2 FQGNSA. CDR3 amino acids: CASSWAGALGEDTQYF. The DNA of the CDR3 is TGTGCCAGCAGCTGGGCGGGGGCGCTAGGAGAGGATACGCAGTATTTT.